What follows describes a single TCR beta chain. Its antigen specificity is not known. Per-base qualities were not stored, and no clone one base away is much larger. This sample was included in a study of breast tumors, draining lymph nodes, adjacent tissues (TCRdb year 2016). In the study overall: TCR beta repertoires were compared across tumor, adjacent nontumor tissue and axillary lymph nodes obtained from breast cancer patients. In human breast cancer, the study set out to evaluate how tumor, surrounding tissue and draining lymph node repertoires relate to one another and whether T cells may move between these sites.

Sequencing relied on an Illumina HiSeq 2000. TCR beta chain libraries were generated through multiplex PCR amplification. High-throughput sequencing was used to analyze the amplified TCR beta chain products. Through fastp at Q25 and MiXCR, TCRdb rebuilt clones from the public reads, retaining in-frame beta chains. Each entry is one CDR3 protein sequence, shown with its most common DNA and genes. This sample is represented by approximately 230,000 distinct CDR3 sequences; less than 45% of them were singletons. The biggest ten clones account for under 4.5% of the sample. The research as a whole found: A scenario in which most tumor T cells derive from the lymph node and then expand within tumor tissue was judged to be consistent with the data. Tumor T-cell repertoires showed less diversity than lymph node repertoires and more diversity than nontumor tissue repertoires, and tumor T-cell repertoires showed preferential V and J gene usage. The study presented the conclusion that tumor T cells originate in lymph nodes as consistent with a hypothesis, not as something directly demonstrated. The similarity between tumor and nontumor tissue repertoires was significantly greater in luminal-like breast cancer than in basal-like breast cancer.

The lymph node samples were taken from the axillary draining lymph nodes of breast cancer patients. Spanning cysteine to phenylalanine, the CDR3 consists of 12 amino acids. Just CDR3 DNA is preserved here, 36 bases in frame from base 1. Deletion took 2 bases off V and 3 bases off J, with a span of 4 bases between the germline ends. CDR1 and CDR2 are read off the germline V gene (reference sequence) as DFQATT and SNEGSKA. Sequencing input: axillary lymph node tissue. The sequence links TRBV20-1 to TRBJ1-4; the D gene is unclear. This TCR was sampled from a female donor with breast cancer. Some clones in this sample may be carry-over from other donors' samples. The DNA sequence is as follows: TGCAGTGCTAGACAGGCTAATGAAAAACTGTTTTTT. Protein translation: CSARQANEKLFF.